The T cell receptor beta chain under discussion was sequenced for a study of beta chain features in type 1 diabetes. Study summary: No patient-donor differences in age, gender, total cells or subset yield. Overall study results and limits: Moderate yet significant TCRB CDR3 shortening was seen in Type 1 diabetes patients in all four CD4+ subsets.

What was sequenced were expressed TCRB transcripts, since all of the isolated RNA had been reverse transcribed. The assay was immunoSEQ multiplex PCR, and TCRdb's table has in-frame clones only and misses some. The sample lists under 130,000 clones; over 25% were seen once. Each of the CD4+ naive, central memory, regulatory and stem cell-like memory populations was sorted via CD45RO/CCR7/CD25/CD127/CD95/CD27. A remark on this clone: As yet, its antigen is unknown.

V dropped 5 bases and J dropped 9; count of bases not matched to a gene: 11. CDR1 SGHTA and CDR2 FQGNSA come from the germline V gene. The CDR3 runs 17 residues. The sequence derives from a woman younger than 30 with type 1 diabetes. Input material: central memory CD4+ T cells from blood. This chain uses TRBV7-2 with TRBJ2-1, with 15 bases lining up with TRBD2. CDR3 nucleotides: TGTGCCAGCAGCCCCCGGACTAGCGGGAGGGGGGGCACTGAGCAGTTCTTC. This translates into CASSPRTSGRGGTEQFF.